The 27 T cell receptor beta chains below were found in one sample sequenced in a study of T cells in Graves' hyperthyroidism and ophthalmopathy. RNA transcripts provided the source from which TCR beta CDR3 regions were amplified. The HTBI primer set drove a first-round RT-PCR of the TCR CDR3. TCRdb redid the calling of the multiplex PCR reads with MiXCR, one entry per CDR3 protein. The sample includes around 350,000 distinct CDR3 sequences, about a fifth of them seen just once. Input material: blood. The origin of the receptors is a woman under 30 with Graves' hyperthyroidism.

The chain couples TRBV6-5 to TRBJ1-1; D may be TRBD1 (6 bases). The CDR3 length is 16 residues. Per the germline V gene, CDR1 is MNHEY and CDR2 is SVGAGI. Trimming pared 4 bases from V and 2 bases from J, leaving 17 bases between. CDR3 amino acids: CASSWTARGGNTEAFF. The CDR3 bases are TGTGCCAGCAGTTGGACAGCCCGGGGGGGAAACACTGAAGCTTTCTTT.

Regarding this clonotype: Given a much more abundant clone one base away, this may be a read error. The gene calls are TRBV6-1 and TRBJ2-5; TRBD2 might be the D (5 bases). The CDR3 runs 15 residues. Germline values: CDR1 MNHNS, CDR2 SASEGT. CDR3 DNA: TGTGCCAGCAGTGAATTCCCCGGGGTTCAAGAGGCCCAGTACTTC. Amino acids: CASSEFPGVQEAQYF.

The V gene is TRBV20-1, the J gene TRBJ2-7; 10 nucleotides line up with TRBD2. Germline V CDR1 and CDR2: DFQATT, SNEGSKA (reference sequence). J was trimmed by 5 bases and V by 2 bases; bases with no gene match: 6. This CDR3 is built from 14 residues. This CDR3 reads CSARKSGGAHEQYF. The CDR3 nucleotides read TGCAGTGCTAGAAAAAGCGGGGGGGCCCACGAGCAGTACTTC.

This clonotype was picked up many times. The rearrangement links TRBV12-3 or TRBV12-4 to TRBJ1-1; D not resolved. The CDR3 runs 11 residues. The V and J ends lost 5 bases and 7 bases respectively, with 8 bases between them. CDR3 bases: TGTGCCAGCAGTCCCCCAGATGAAGCTTTCTTT. Translating gives CASSPPDEAFF.

This clonotype was observed once. One junction end disagrees with the germline gene, perhaps due to a read error. The chain has TRBV11-1 and TRBJ1-2, with D possibly being TRBD1 (6 bases). Germline V gene data show CDR1 as SGHAT and CDR2 as FQDESV (reference sequence). There are 15 residues in the CDR3. The CDR3, as DNA: TGTGCCAGCACGGGCCAGGGGCCAAACTACTATGGTTACACCTTC. It encodes CASTGQGPNYYGYTF.

This clonotype was counted at least ten times. V and J are TRBV20-1 and TRBJ1-2; 7 bases are a match to TRBD1. The CDR3 contains 15 residues. V lost 1 base and J lost 5; bases outside the gene matches: 10. Per germline, CDR1 DFQATT and CDR2 SNEGSKA (reference sequence). The CDR3 DNA is TGCAGTGCTAGAGTACTCGGACAGGATGTTTATGGCTACACCTTC. As protein: CSARVLGQDVYGYTF.

This clonotype was picked up many times. The chain has TRBV7-3 and TRBJ2-2; D is unresolved. This CDR3 has 13 residues. Germline V gene data show CDR1 as SGHTA and CDR2 as FQGTGA. The V gene lost 6 bases and the J gene lost 3 bases, with 8 bases spanning the gap. CDR3 loop: CASSQFHTGELFF. The CDR3 DNA is TGTGCCAGCAGTCAGTTCCACACCGGGGAGCTGTTTTTT. Full variable domain (outside the CDR3, taken from reference TRBV7-3 and TRBJ2-2): GAGVSQTPSNKVTEKGKYVELRCDPISGHTALYWYRQSLGQGPEFLIYFQGTGAADDSGLPNDRFFAVRPEGSVSTLKIQRTERGDSAVYLCASSQFHTGELFFGEGSRLTVL.

CDR3 residues: CASSKYSYEQYF. Written as DNA, the CDR3 is TGTGCCAGCAGTAAATACTCCTACGAGCAGTACTTC. The genes are TRBV12-3 or TRBV12-4 and TRBJ2-7; D is unresolved. This CDR3 contains 12 residues. The V end lost 5 bases, the J end lost 0 bases, and 5 bases lay between the germline ends.

This clonotype was seen repeatedly, ten times or more. The chain links TRBV29-1 to TRBJ1-1, with 9 bases fitting TRBD1. The CDR3 spans 14 residues. Germline-derived CDR1 and CDR2 are SQVTM and ANQGSEA. After removal of 2 bases from V and 3 bases from J, the junction contained 4 bases not matched to a gene. The CDR3: CSVERQGGDTEAFF. The CDR3 region has the DNA TGCAGCGTTGAACGACAGGGGGGTGACACTGAAGCTTTCTTT.

This clonotype was seen ten or more times. The V call is TRBV5-1, the J call TRBJ2-7; tentative D call: TRBD1 (6 bases). Germline CDR1 SGHRS, CDR2 YFSETQ. The CDR3 sequence is 15 residues long. The V gene lost 0 bases and the J gene lost 0 bases, with 10 bases spanning the gap. Here the CDR3 DNA reads TGCGCCAGCAGCTTGGACACAGGGTTCTCCTACGAGCAGTACTTC. Translating gives CASSLDTGFSYEQYF.

This clonotype was seen repeatedly, ten times or more. The V call is TRBV12-5, the J call TRBJ1-2, with 7 bases aligning to TRBD1. CDR1 is LGHNT, CDR2 FRNRAP, per germline. The length of the CDR3 is 17 residues. V shed 5 bases and J 2 bases; nucleotides not matched to a gene: 14. The CDR3 region has the DNA TGTGCTAGTGGTCCAACACTGACAGGGTTGGGGAACTATGGCTACACCTTC. Its protein is CASGPTLTGLGNYGYTF.

V usage is TRBV15 and J usage is TRBJ1-2; D is ambiguous. V was pared by 3 bases and J by 2 bases, with 13 bases between. CDR1 and CDR2 (germline): LNHNV, YYDKDF (reference sequence). The CDR3 runs 15 residues. The CDR3 DNA follows: TGTGCCACCAGCAGCCACAGAGGCGACAACTATGGCTACACCTTC. Translation: CATSSHRGDNYGYTF.

This clonotype was seen many times. The rearrangement uses TRBV24-1 and TRBJ2-5; 8 bases match TRBD2. The CDR3 is made up of 15 amino acids. J gave up 4 bases and V 3 bases, and 6 bases lay outside the gene matches. Germline CDR1 KGHDR, CDR2 SFDVKD. The CDR3 DNA follows: TGTGCCACCAGTGATCCCGGCGGGGGGACAGAGACCCAGTACTTC. This translates into CATSDPGGGTETQYF.

This clonotype has ten or more counts. The gene calls are TRBV4-1 and TRBJ1-1, with 7 bases matching TRBD1. Germline trimming cut 0 bases from V and 1 base from J; bases unmatched to any gene: 2. The CDR3 runs to 15 residues. In germline, CDR1 is MGHRA, CDR2 YSYEKL. CDR3 coding DNA: TGCGCCAGCAGCCAAGATCAGGGGGGGAACACTGAAGCTTTCTTT. Its protein is CASSQDQGGNTEAFF.

This chain connects TRBV6-2 or TRBV6-3 to TRBJ2-2; no reliable D call. The CDR3 is 14 amino acids. Trimming removed 5 bases from V and 4 bases from J, with 11 bases in between. From germline, CDR1 is MNHEY and CDR2 SVGEGT. CDR3 protein: CASSPLYLTGELFF. The CDR3, as DNA: TGTGCCAGCAGTCCTTTATACCTCACCGGGGAGCTGTTTTTT.

This clonotype was seen many times. The V and J genes are TRBV12-3 or TRBV12-4 and TRBJ1-2; 7 bases are shared with TRBD1. The J segment lost 4 bases and the V segment lost 4 bases, leaving 9 bases of the junction unmatched. This CDR3 contains 15 residues. The CDR3 sequence: CASSWPTGVGYGYTF. CDR3 nucleotide sequence: TGTGCCAGCAGTTGGCCCACAGGGGTTGGCTATGGCTACACCTTC.

This clonotype was observed many times. The V gene is TRBV20-1, the J gene TRBJ1-2, with a weak D call TRBD1 (6 bases). This CDR3 has 12 amino acids. With 4 bases removed from V and 4 bases from J, the gap between germline ends came to 10 bases. Germline values: CDR1 DFQATT, CDR2 SNEGSKA (reference sequence). The CDR3 nucleotides read TGCAGTGCTACACAGGGACCCTATGGCTACACCTTC. It translates to CSATQGPYGYTF.

This rearrangement joins TRBV2 to TRBJ1-2; the D gene is possibly TRBD1 (5 bases). The CDR3 has 13 residues. V lost 4 bases, J lost 5 bases, and 11 bases lay in between. The germline gives CDR1 SNHLY, CDR2 FYNNEI. The CDR3 spells CASSVDSLYGYTF. In DNA form, the CDR3 reads TGTGCCAGCAGTGTAGACAGTTTATATGGCTACACCTTC.

This clonotype occurred many times. The chain couples TRBV20-1 to TRBJ2-7, with 9 bases that match TRBD2. CDR1 and CDR2 from the germline V gene are DFQATT and SNEGSKA (reference sequence). This CDR3 spans 15 amino acids. The ends lost 3 bases at V and 4 bases at J; junction bases unmatched: 10. The chain's CDR3 is CSARKAAGGAYEQYF. The CDR3 coding sequence is TGCAGTGCTAGGAAAGCGGCGGGGGGGGCTTACGAGCAGTACTTC.

This clonotype is classed as medium-sized. The rearrangement uses TRBV28 and TRBJ2-4; D tentatively reads TRBD1 or TRBD2 (5 bases each). V lost 2 bases and J 5 bases, leaving 7 bases between the germline ends. Germline CDR1 is MDHEN and CDR2 is SYDVKM. The CDR3 spans 13 residues. The CDR3 here is CASSLGGENIQYF. CDR3 nucleotides: TGTGCCAGCAGTTTAGGGGGAGAAAACATTCAGTACTTC.

There are many counts of this clonotype. V is TRBV14 and J is TRBJ2-5; D possibly corresponds to TRBD2 (6 bases). The germline V and J ends were trimmed by 4 bases and 1 base, with 13 bases remaining between them. Germline values: CDR1 SGHDN, CDR2 FVKESK. The CDR3 has 15 amino acids. The CDR3 spells CASSPGRGSQETQYF. The DNA of the CDR3 is TGTGCCAGCAGCCCGGGGCGGGGCAGCCAAGAGACCCAGTACTTC.

To note about this clonotype: A read error may account for a junction end that differs from germline. This chain uses TRBV11-1 with TRBJ1-5; TRBD1 is a possible D gene (6 bases). CDR3 length: 16 residues. Germline assignment: CDR1 SGHAT and CDR2 FQDESV (reference sequence). The CDR3: CASSSTDGGSNQLQHF. DNA for the CDR3: TGTGCCAGCAGCTCCACGGACGGGGGCAGCAATCAGCTCCAGCATTTT.

This clonotype was picked up a small number of times. This sequence may be a read error, since a much larger clone differs from it by one base. CDR3 sequence (DNA): TGTGCCAGCAGCTTGACTGGCTCCTCCGGGGAGCTGTTTTTT. It encodes CASSLTGSSGELFF. The rearrangement links TRBV7-2 to TRBJ2-2; D not resolved. CDR3 length equals 14 residues. CDR1 and CDR2 (germline): SGHTA, FQGNSA. The V gene lost 3 bases and the J gene lost 6 bases, with 11 bases spanning the gap.

The chain recombines TRBV6-5 with TRBJ2-5, with TRBD1 matching 10 bases. Trimming cost V 4 bases and J 5 bases; bases outside gene matches: 4. This CDR3 contains 14 residues. CDR1 and CDR2 (germline): MNHEY, SVGAGI. CDR3 DNA sequence: TGTGCCAGCAGTTGGACAGGGGGTCCGGAGACCCAGTACTTC. This translates into CASSWTGGPETQYF.

This clonotype came up many times. The J gene is TRBJ1-1, the V gene TRBV2, with D maybe TRBD1 (6 bases). Trimming removed 7 bases at V and 4 bases at J, with 13 bases between. This CDR3 has 13 residues. Germline CDR1 is SNHLY and CDR2 is FYNNEI. The DNA for the CDR3 is TGTGCCAGCATCCTACAGGGATTCACTGAAGCTTTCTTT. It specifies CASILQGFTEAFF.

This clonotype was detected only a few times. This chain connects TRBV30 to TRBJ2-5; 8 bases agree with TRBD2. This CDR3 contains 13 residues. Germline V CDR1 and CDR2: GTSNPN, SVGIG (reference sequence). The V gene end was trimmed by 4 bases and the J gene end by 2 bases; junction bases not matched to a gene: 3. CDR3 loop: CAWTGTRQETQYF. Here the CDR3 DNA reads TGTGCCTGGACCGGGACTAGACAAGAGACCCAGTACTTC.

The sample holds many counts of this clonotype. The CDR3 DNA is TGCAGTGCTAGAGATGGTCTTCGGGACGGCTATGGCTACACCTTC. Translating gives CSARDGLRDGYGYTF. The V gene is TRBV20-1, the J gene TRBJ1-2, with D possibly being TRBD1 (5 bases). Germline V lookup: CDR1 DFQATT, CDR2 SNEGSKA (reference sequence). Trimming pared 0 bases from V and 4 bases from J, leaving 15 bases between. The CDR3 is 15 amino acids.